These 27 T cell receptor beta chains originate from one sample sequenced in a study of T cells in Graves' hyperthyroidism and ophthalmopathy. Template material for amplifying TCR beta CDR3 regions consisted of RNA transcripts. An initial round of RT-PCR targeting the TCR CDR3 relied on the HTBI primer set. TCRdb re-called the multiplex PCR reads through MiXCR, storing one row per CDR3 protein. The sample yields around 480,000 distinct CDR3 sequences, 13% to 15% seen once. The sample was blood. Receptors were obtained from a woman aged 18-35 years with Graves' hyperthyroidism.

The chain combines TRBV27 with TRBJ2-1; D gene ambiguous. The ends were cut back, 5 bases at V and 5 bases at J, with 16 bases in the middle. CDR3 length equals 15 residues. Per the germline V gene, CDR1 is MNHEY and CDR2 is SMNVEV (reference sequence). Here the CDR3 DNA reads TGTGCCAGCAGTCTCGAGTCGAGTGGTAACAATGAGCAGTTCTTC. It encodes CASSLESSGNNEQFF.

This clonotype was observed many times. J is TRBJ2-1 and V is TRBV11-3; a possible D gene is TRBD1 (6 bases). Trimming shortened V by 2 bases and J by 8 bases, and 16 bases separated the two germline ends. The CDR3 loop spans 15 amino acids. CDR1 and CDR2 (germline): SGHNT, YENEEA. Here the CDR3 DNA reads TGTGCCAGCAGCTTAAGTGGGACACTCTGGGATGAGCAGTTCTTC. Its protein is CASSLSGTLWDEQFF.

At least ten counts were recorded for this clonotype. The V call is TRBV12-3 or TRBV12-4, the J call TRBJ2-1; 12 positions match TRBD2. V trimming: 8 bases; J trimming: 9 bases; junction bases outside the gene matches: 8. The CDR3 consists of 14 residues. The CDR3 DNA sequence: TGTGCCAGCGGCACTAGCGGGAGGCTGGGTGAGCAGTTCTTC. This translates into CASGTSGRLGEQFF.

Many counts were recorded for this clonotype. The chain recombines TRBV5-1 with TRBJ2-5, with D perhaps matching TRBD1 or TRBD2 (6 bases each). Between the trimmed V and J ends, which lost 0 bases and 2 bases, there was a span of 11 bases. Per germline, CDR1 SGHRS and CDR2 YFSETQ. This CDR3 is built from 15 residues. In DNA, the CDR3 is TGCGCCAGCAGCTTGGTAACGGGGGCTCAAGAGACCCAGTACTTC. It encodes CASSLVTGAQETQYF.

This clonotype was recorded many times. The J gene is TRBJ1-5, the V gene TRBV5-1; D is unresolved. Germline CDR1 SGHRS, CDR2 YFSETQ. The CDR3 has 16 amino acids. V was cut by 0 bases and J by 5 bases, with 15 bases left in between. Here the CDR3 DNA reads TGCGCCAGCAGCTTGGCCGAGGGTAGACGGGATCAGCCCCAGCATTTT. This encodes CASSLAEGRRDQPQHF.

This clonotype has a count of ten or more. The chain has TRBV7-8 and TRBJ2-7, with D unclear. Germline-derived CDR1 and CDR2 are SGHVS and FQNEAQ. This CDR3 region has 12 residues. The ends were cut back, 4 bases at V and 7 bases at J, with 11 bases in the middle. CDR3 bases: TGTGCCAGCAGCTCGGGCCTCTGGGAGCAGTACTTC. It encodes CASSSGLWEQYF.

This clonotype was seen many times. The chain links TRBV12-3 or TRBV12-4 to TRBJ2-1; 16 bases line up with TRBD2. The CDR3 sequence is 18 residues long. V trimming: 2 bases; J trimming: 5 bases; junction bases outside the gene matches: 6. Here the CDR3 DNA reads TGTGCCAGCAGTTTAAGACCGGGACTAGCGGGAGGGCACAATGAGCAGTTCTTC. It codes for CASSLRPGLAGGHNEQFF.

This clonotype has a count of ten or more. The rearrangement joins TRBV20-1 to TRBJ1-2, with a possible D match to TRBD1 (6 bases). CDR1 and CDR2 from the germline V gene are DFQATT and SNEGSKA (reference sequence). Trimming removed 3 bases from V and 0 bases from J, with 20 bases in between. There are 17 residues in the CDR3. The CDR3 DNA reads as TGCAGTGCTAGTAATTGGGCGGGGGCGGACACTAACTATGGCTACACCTTC. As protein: CSASNWAGADTNYGYTF.

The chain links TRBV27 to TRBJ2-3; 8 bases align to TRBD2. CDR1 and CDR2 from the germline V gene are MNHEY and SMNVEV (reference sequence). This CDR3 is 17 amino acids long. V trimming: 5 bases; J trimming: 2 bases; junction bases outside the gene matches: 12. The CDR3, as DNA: TGTGCCAGCAGTCATGGGGGGAGCGGGAGCCCCACAGATACGCAGTATTTT. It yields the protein CASSHGGSGSPTDTQYF.

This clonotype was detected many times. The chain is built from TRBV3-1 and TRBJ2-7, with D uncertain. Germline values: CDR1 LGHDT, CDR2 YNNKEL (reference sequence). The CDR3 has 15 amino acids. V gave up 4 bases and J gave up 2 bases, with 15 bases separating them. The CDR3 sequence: CASSRPNSGAYEQYF. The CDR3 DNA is TGTGCCAGCAGCCGCCCGAACTCCGGAGCCTACGAGCAGTACTTC.

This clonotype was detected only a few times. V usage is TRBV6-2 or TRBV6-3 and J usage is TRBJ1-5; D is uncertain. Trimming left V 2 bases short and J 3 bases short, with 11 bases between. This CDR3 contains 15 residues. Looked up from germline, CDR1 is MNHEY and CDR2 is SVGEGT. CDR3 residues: CASSYLDGNNQPQHF. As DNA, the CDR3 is TGTGCCAGCAGTTACCTCGACGGTAACAATCAGCCCCAGCATTTT.

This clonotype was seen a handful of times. The CDR3 region has the DNA TGTGCCAGCAGCCCAACGGCGGGGGCCTTCAATGAGCAGTTCTTC. Translated: CASSPTAGAFNEQFF. This chain uses TRBV6-2 or TRBV6-3 with TRBJ2-1, with D possibly matching TRBD2 (7 bases). The CDR3 length is 15 residues. With 6 bases removed from V and 6 bases from J, the gap between germline ends came to 18 bases. CDR1 is MNHEY, CDR2 SVGEGT, per germline.

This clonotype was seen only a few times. The CDR3 nucleotides read TGCGCCAGCACGCAGGGGGCCCGGGAGAACACTGAAGCTTTCTTT. Translated, it gives CASTQGARENTEAFF. The rearrangement links TRBV10-1 to TRBJ1-1, with 8 bases lining up with TRBD1. With 7 bases clipped from V and 1 base from J, the junction kept 8 bases outside the gene matches. Germline values: CDR1 WNHNN, CDR2 SYGVQD (reference sequence). The CDR3 spans 15 residues.

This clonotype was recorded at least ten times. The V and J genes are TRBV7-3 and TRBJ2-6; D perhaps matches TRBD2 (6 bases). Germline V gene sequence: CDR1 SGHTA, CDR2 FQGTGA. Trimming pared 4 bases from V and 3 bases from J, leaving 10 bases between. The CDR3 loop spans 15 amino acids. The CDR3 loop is CASSWGVGGANVLTF. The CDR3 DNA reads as TGTGCCAGCAGCTGGGGGGTAGGTGGGGCCAACGTCCTGACTTTC.

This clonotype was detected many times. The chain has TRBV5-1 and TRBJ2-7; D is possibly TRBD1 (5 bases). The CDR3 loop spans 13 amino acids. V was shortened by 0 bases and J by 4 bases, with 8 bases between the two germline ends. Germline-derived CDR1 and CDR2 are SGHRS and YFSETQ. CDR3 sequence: CASSLEQGYEQYF. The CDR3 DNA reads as TGCGCCAGCAGCTTGGAGCAGGGTTACGAGCAGTACTTC.

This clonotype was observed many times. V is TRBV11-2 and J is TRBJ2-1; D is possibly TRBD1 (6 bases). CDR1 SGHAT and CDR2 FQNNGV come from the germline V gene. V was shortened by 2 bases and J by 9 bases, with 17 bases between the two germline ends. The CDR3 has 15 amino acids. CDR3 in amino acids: CASSLSAGPRGEQFF. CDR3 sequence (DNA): TGTGCCAGCAGCTTAAGCGCAGGACCCAGGGGTGAGCAGTTCTTC.

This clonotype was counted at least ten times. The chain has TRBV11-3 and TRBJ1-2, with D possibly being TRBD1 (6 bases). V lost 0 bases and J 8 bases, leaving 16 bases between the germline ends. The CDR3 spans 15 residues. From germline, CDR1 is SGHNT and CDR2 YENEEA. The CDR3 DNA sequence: TGTGCCAGCAGCTTAGATCAGGACAGTTGGAAAGGCTACACCTTC. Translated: CASSLDQDSWKGYTF. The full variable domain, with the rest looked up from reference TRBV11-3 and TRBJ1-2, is EAGVVQSPRYKIIEKKQPVAFWCNPISGHNTLYWYLQNLGQGPELLIRYENEEAVDDSQLPKDRFSAERLKGVDSTLKIQPAELGDSAVYLCASSLDQDSWKGYTFGSGTRLTVV.

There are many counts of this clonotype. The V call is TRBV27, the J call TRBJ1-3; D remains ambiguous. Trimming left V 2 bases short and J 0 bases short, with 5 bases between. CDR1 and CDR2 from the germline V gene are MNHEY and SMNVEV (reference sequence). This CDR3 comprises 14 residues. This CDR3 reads CASSLRGSGNTIYF. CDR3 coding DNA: TGTGCCAGCAGTTTACGGGGCTCTGGAAACACCATATATTTT.

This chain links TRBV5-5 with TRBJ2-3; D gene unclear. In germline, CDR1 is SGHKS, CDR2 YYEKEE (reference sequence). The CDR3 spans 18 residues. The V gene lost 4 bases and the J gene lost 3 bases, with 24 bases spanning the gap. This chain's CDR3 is CASSLQPDMNLSTDTQYF. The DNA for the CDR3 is TGTGCCAGCAGCCTCCAACCCGATATGAATCTTTCGACAGATACGCAGTATTTT.

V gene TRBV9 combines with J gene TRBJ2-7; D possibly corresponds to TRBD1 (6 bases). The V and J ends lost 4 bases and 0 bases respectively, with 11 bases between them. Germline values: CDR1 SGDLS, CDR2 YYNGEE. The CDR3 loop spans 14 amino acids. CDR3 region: CASSPDRSSYEQYF. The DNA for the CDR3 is TGTGCCAGCAGCCCAGACAGGAGCTCCTACGAGCAGTACTTC.

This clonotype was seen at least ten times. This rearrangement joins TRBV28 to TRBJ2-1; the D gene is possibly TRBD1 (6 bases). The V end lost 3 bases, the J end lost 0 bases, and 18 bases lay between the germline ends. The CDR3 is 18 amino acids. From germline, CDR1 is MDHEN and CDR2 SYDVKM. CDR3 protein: CASSFFRDRTRSYNEQFF. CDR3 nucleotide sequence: TGTGCCAGCAGTTTTTTCCGAGACAGGACCCGCTCCTACAATGAGCAGTTCTTC.

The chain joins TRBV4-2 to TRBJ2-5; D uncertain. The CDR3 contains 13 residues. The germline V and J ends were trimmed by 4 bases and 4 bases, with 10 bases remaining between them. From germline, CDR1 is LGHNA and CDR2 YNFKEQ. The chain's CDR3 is CASSPNKGETQYF. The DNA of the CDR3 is TGTGCCAGCAGCCCAAATAAGGGAGAGACCCAGTACTTC.

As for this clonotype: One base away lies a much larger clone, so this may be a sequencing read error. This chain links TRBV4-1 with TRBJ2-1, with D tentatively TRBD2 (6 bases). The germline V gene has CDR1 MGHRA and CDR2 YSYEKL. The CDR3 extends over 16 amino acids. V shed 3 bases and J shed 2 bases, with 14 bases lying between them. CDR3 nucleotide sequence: TGCGCCAGCAGCCACCAAAATAGCGGTACCTACAATGAGCAGTTCTTC. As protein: CASSHQNSGTYNEQFF.

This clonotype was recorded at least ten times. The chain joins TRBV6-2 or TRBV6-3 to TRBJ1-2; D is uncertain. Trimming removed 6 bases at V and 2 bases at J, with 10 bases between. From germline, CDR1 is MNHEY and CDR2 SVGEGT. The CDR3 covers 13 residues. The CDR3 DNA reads TGTGCCAGCAGCCAGGACGGAAACTATGGCTACACCTTC. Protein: CASSQDGNYGYTF.

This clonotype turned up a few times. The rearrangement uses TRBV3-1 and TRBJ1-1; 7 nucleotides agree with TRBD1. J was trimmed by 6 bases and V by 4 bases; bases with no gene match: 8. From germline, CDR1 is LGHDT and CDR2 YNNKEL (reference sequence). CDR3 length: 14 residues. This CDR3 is CASSRQGFPSEAFF. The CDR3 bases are TGTGCCAGCAGCCGACAGGGTTTCCCCTCTGAAGCTTTCTTT. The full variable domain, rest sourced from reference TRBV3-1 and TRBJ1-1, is DTAVSQTPKYLVTQMGNDKSIKCEQNLGHDTMYWYKQDSKKFLKIMFSYNNKELIINETVPNRFSPKSPDKAHLNLHINSLELGDSAVYFCASSRQGFPSEAFFGQGTRLTVV.

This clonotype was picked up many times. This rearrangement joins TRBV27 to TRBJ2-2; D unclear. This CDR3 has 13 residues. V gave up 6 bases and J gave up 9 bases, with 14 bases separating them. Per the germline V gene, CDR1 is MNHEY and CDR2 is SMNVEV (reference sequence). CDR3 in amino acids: CASRAAQARELFF. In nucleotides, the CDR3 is TGTGCCAGCAGGGCCGCCCAGGCACGGGAGCTGTTTTTT.

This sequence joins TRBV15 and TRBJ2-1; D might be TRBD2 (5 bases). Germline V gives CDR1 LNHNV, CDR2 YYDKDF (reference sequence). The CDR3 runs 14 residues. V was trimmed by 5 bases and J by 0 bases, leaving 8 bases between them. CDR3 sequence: CATSQRSSYNEQFF. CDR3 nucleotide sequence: TGTGCCACCAGCCAGCGGAGCTCCTACAATGAGCAGTTCTTC. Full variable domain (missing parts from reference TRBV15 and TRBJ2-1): DAMVIQNPRYQVTQFGKPVTLSCSQTLNHNVMYWYQQKSSQAPKLLFHYYDKDFNNEADTPDNFQSRRPNTSFCFLDIRSPGLGDTAMYLCATSQRSSYNEQFFGPGTRLTVL.